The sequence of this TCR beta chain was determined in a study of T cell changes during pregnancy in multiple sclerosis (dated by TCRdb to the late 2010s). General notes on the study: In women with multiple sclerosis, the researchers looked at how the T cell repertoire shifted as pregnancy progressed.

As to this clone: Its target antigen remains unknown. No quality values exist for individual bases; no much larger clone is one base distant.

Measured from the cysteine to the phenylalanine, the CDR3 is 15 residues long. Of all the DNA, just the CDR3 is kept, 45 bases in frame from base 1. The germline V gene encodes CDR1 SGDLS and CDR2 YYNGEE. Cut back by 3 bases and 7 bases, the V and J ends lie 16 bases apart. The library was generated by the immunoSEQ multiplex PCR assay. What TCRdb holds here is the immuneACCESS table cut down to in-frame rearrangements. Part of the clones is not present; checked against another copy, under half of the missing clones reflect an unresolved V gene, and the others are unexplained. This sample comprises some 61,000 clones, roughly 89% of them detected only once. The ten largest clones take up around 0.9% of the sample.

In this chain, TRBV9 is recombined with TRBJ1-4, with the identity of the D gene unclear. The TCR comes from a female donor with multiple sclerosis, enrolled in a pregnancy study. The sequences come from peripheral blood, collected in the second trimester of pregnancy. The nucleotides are TGTGCCAGCAGCGCGGACGGCGGGAGTGGTGAAAAACTGTTTTTT. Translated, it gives CASSADGGSGEKLFF.